The rows below give T cell receptor beta chains drawn from one sample of a study of T cells in Graves' hyperthyroidism and ophthalmopathy. TCRdb recomputed calls from the multiplex PCR reads with MiXCR, one row per CDR3 protein. The sample yields about 330,000 distinct CDR3 sequences, roughly 13% seen once. Sequencing was performed on blood. Receptors originate from a middle-aged woman with Graves' ophthalmopathy. The CDR3 runs from the conserved cysteine through the conserved F or W. Each record gives: J gene, V gene, CDR3 protein.

>TRBJ2-7|TRBV19
CASSISVTYEQYF
>TRBJ2-1|TRBV4-2
CASSQVADPSYNEQFF
>TRBJ2-1|TRBV6-1
CASSRERGASSPYNEQFF
>TRBJ2-6|TRBV15
CATSSFGGSGANVLTF
>TRBJ2-1|TRBV7-9
CASSLVFQFPTNEQFF
>TRBJ1-2|TRBV6-1
CASTNGQVNGYTF
>TRBJ1-1|TRBV29-1
CSVEFHGTEAFF
>TRBJ2-3|TRBV19
CASSILPGPPIDTQYF
>TRBJ2-2|TRBV19
CASLRTGDTGELFF
>TRBJ2-7|TRBV2
CASNRREGSYEQYF
>TRBJ2-1|TRBV2
CASSVLDDTDLYNEQFF
>TRBJ1-6|TRBV20-1
CSAPDVNYNSPLHF
>TRBJ2-3|TRBV2
CASSPGAGGASTDTQYF
>TRBJ2-2|TRBV28
CASSLFGLQRSGELFF
>TRBJ2-1|TRBV12-3/TRBV12-4
CASSFLGQLYNEQFF
>TRBJ2-3|TRBV5-1
CASNAQRTTDTQYF
>TRBJ1-6|TRBV12-3/TRBV12-4
CASRLADRDYSPLHF
>TRBJ1-2|TRBV11-2
CASSLVQGEGYTF
>TRBJ1-5|TRBV27
CASSLSARNQPQHF
>TRBJ2-3|TRBV20-1
CSAETGYTDTQYF
>TRBJ2-3|TRBV19
CASQDRGDSTDTQYF
>TRBJ2-2|TRBV15
CATSNLVGRGVAGELFF
>TRBJ1-1|TRBV3-1
CASSLSGWGRTGAFF
>TRBJ1-1|TRBV9
CASSVAGTPNTEAFF
>TRBJ2-2|TRBV4-1
CASSLGLQGAHGELFF
>TRBJ1-6|TRBV7-2
CASSLESSSPLHF
>TRBJ1-5|TRBV24-1
CATSAKRTGGNQPQHF
>TRBJ2-7|TRBV6-1
CASRTQGVGEQYF
>TRBJ2-3|TRBV10-1
CASTTGGATTDTQYF
>TRBJ2-1|TRBV6-1
CASSYRSYNEQFF
>TRBJ1-2|TRBV19
CASSIRGRGYTF
>TRBJ1-6|TRBV28
CASSLGSPLHF
>TRBJ2-2|TRBV9
CASSVAAKNTGELFF
>TRBJ1-2|TRBV6-5
CASSYQTGGYGYTF
>TRBJ1-2|TRBV19
CASNVVGSGYTF
>TRBJ1-1|TRBV28
CASSPHTEAFF
>TRBJ1-2|TRBV5-6
CASSLPMGRQGYTF
>TRBJ2-1|TRBV3-1
CASSQAASYNEQFF
>TRBJ1-1|TRBV5-1
CASSRLGAWSTEAFF
>TRBJ1-5|TRBV4-2
CASGTRGGSNQPQHF
>TRBJ2-7|TRBV10-3
CAISEGVRGLGKSVEQYF
>TRBJ2-1|TRBV4-1
CASSQGTSGSPSFSYNEQFF
>TRBJ2-3|TRBV29-1
CSGGQVLTDTQYF
>TRBJ1-3|TRBV20-1
CSASPDRGSGNTIYF
>TRBJ1-1|TRBV20-1
CSADPGGETEAFF
>TRBJ1-1|TRBV3-1
CASAPHGGAEAFF
>TRBJ2-1|TRBV5-1
CASSYPSGANNEQFF
>TRBJ2-1|TRBV9
CASSVVRLAGVNEQFF
>TRBJ2-7|TRBV9
CASSVAASGREQYF
>TRBJ1-1|TRBV5-1
CASSLESGSTNTGAFF
>TRBJ1-2|TRBV5-5
CASSSETVFYGYTF
>TRBJ2-1|TRBV12-3/TRBV12-4
CASSLGTGSRNEQFF
>TRBJ1-4|TRBV15
CATSSRDRGDEKLFF
>TRBJ2-1|TRBV27
CATPGGFFLAGYNEQFF
>TRBJ2-5|TRBV20-1
CSATSEFGTQYF
>TRBJ1-3|TRBV20-1
CSASLDRRDIYGNTIYF
>TRBJ2-1|TRBV11-2
CASSLEFSSYNEQFF